These 24 T cell receptor beta chains share one sample of origin, sequenced in a study of blood T cells in healthy people across ages. For the second PCR, which ran for 7 to 11 cycles, a sample-barcoded 5' primer and a J-beta primer mix were used. One entry per CDR3 protein, called by TCRdb with MiXCR from the 5' RACE reads. Of approximately 800,000 distinct CDR3 sequences in the sample, 35% to 60% are singletons; the top ten hold 15% to 20%. Sequencing was done on a sample of blood. These receptors were obtained from a man at least 80 years old in good health.

In its sample, this clonotype was seen a few times. The chain combines TRBV4-2 with TRBJ2-1; tentatively, D is TRBD1 (5 bases). Trimming removed 1 base from V and 8 bases from J, with 15 bases in between. Germline V gene data show CDR1 as LGHNA and CDR2 as YNFKEQ. The CDR3 is 15 residues long. DNA for the CDR3: TGTGCCAGCAGCCAAGGTCTCCAGGGATGGGATGAGCAGTTCTTC. Residues: CASSQGLQGWDEQFF.

The V and J genes are TRBV20-1 and TRBJ2-7; D unclear. Deletions cut 6 bases from V and 2 bases from J, with 17 bases between. The CDR3 extends over 14 amino acids. Germline V gene data show CDR1 as DFQATT and CDR2 as SNEGSKA (reference sequence). The CDR3 region has the DNA TGCAGTGCCCGACTGAAGCCCTCGACCTACGAGCAGTACTTC. Amino acid sequence: CSARLKPSTYEQYF.

The chain uses TRBV20-1 and TRBJ2-1; D possibly corresponds to TRBD2 (5 bases). This CDR3 has 14 amino acids. Germline V CDR1 and CDR2: DFQATT, SNEGSKA (reference sequence). V was cut by 3 bases and J by 3 bases, with 12 bases left in between. CDR3 region: CSARFSGDYNEQFF. For the CDR3, the DNA is TGCAGTGCTAGGTTCAGCGGAGACTACAATGAGCAGTTCTTC.

This clonotype was seen more than once but under ten times. V usage is TRBV20-1 and J usage is TRBJ1-1; D is possibly TRBD1 (5 bases). CDR1 is DFQATT and CDR2 is SNEGSKA in the germline V gene (reference sequence). This CDR3 comprises 13 residues. Trimming took off 6 bases at V and 11 bases at J, with 22 bases between the two ends. CDR3 protein: CSAPTEGTLRAFF. CDR3 bases: TGCAGTGCACCGACTGAAGGGACCCTCAGGGCTTTCTTT.

There are a few counts of this clonotype. This chain links TRBV6-2 or TRBV6-3 with TRBJ2-7, with 8 positions matching TRBD2. The CDR3 length is 17 residues. V shed 3 bases, J shed 4 bases, and the junction held 14 bases outside the gene matches. Germline-derived CDR1 and CDR2 are MNHEY and SVGEGT. CDR3 region: CASSYTDDSGRGYEQYF. CDR3 coding DNA: TGTGCCAGCAGTTATACAGATGACAGCGGGAGAGGTTACGAGCAGTACTTC.

The chain employs TRBV7-8 and TRBJ2-7, with D possibly TRBD1 on 5 matching bases. This CDR3 has 14 amino acids. V was cut by 1 base and J by 3 bases, with 10 bases left in between. Per germline, CDR1 SGHVS and CDR2 FQNEAQ. CDR3 loop: CASSLGPGLYEQYF. The CDR3 DNA is TGTGCCAGCAGCTTAGGGCCAGGGCTCTACGAGCAGTACTTC.

The J gene is TRBJ2-3, the V gene TRBV4-2; D ambiguous. The CDR3 consists of 16 residues. The germline V gene has CDR1 LGHNA and CDR2 YNFKEQ. V was trimmed by 7 bases and J by 1 base, leaving 18 bases between them. The DNA for the CDR3 is TGTGCCAGCATGGGTAGGATCGCAGCTGGCACAGATACGCAGTATTTT. It yields the protein CASMGRIAAGTDTQYF.

V gene TRBV11-2 combines with J gene TRBJ2-4, with 11 bases lining up with TRBD2. The J call may not be correct, given that the DNA end is closer to TRBJ2-5. The V gene's germline CDR1 is SGHAT and CDR2 FQNNGV. The CDR3 has 16 residues. CDR3 sequence (DNA): TGTGCCAGCAGCTCGTCGACTAGCGGGGTCCAAGAGACCCAGTACTTC. Amino acid sequence: CASSSSTSGVQETQYF.

The J gene is TRBJ2-1, the V gene TRBV20-1; 8 bases are shared with TRBD2. Germline values: CDR1 DFQATT, CDR2 SNEGSKA (reference sequence). With 0 bases clipped from V and 4 bases from J, the junction kept 5 bases outside the gene matches. The CDR3 sequence is 15 residues long. The CDR3 DNA follows: TGCAGTGCTAGAGAGAGCGAGCGGGGGTACAATGAGCAGTTCTTC. This sequence encodes CSARESERGYNEQFF.

This clonotype was detected only a few times. The chain carries TRBV20-1 and TRBJ2-4; D might be TRBD1 or TRBD2, each matching 6 bases. Looked up from germline, CDR1 is DFQATT and CDR2 is SNEGSKA (reference sequence). This CDR3 is 15 amino acids long. Trimming stripped 2 bases from V and 1 base from J, with 12 bases between. CDR3 coding DNA: TGCAGTGCTAGAAAAAGGGGGGTCGCCAAAAACATTCAGTACTTC. The encoded protein is CSARKRGVAKNIQYF.

This clonotype was counted a few times. The chain couples TRBV12-3 or TRBV12-4 to TRBJ2-1; D possibly corresponds to TRBD1 (5 bases). This CDR3 spans 15 amino acids. V was clipped by 3 bases and J by 7 bases, with 16 bases between them. The CDR3 sequence: CASSFRADTRNEQFF. CDR3 DNA sequence: TGTGCCAGCAGTTTCCGGGCGGACACTCGGAATGAGCAGTTCTTC.

The J gene is TRBJ2-1, the V gene TRBV29-1; 7 bases match TRBD1. The DNA end favors TRBJ2-7, so the J call may be wrong. Looked up from germline, CDR1 is SQVTM and CDR2 is ANQGSEA. This CDR3 contains 13 residues. The CDR3 DNA sequence: TGCAGCGCCCCGGGACAGACATACAATGAGCAGTACTTC. Its protein product is CSAPGQTYNEQYF.

The genes are TRBV20-1 and TRBJ2-7; D is tentatively TRBD1 or TRBD2 (5 bases each). V shed 7 bases and J shed 6 bases, with 19 bases lying between them. Germline V gene lookup returns CDR1 DFQATT and CDR2 SNEGSKA (reference sequence). CDR3 length: 13 residues. The CDR3 nucleotides read TGCAGTGTTCAGGGACCGCCTAAGTTCGAGCAGTACTTC. Protein product: CSVQGPPKFEQYF.

The CDR3 DNA reads as TGTGCCTGGAGTGTATACGGGAGGGGAGATACGCAGTATTTT. Amino acids: CAWSVYGRGDTQYF. This chain links TRBV30 with TRBJ2-3, with 8 bases lining up with TRBD2. Germline-derived CDR1 and CDR2 are GTSNPN and SVGIG (reference sequence). Trimming took 0 bases from V and 5 from J; bases not matched to a gene: 4. The CDR3 contains 14 residues.

This clonotype was observed at least ten times. The rearrangement links TRBV20-1 to TRBJ2-1; 9 bases fit TRBD1. The CDR3 is 14 amino acids. Germline CDR1 is DFQATT and CDR2 is SNEGSKA (reference sequence). DNA of the CDR3: TGCAGCGCCTCCGGGACAGGGTCGTACAATGAGCAGTTCTTC. This sequence encodes CSASGTGSYNEQFF.

The chain recombines TRBV24-1 with TRBJ2-7; 8 nucleotides align to TRBD1. CDR1 and CDR2 from the germline V gene are KGHDR and SFDVKD. This CDR3 spans 16 amino acids. V gave up 3 bases and J gave up 5 bases; unmatched junction bases: 11. The CDR3 region is CATSDPIRDRRDEQYF. CDR3 sequence (DNA): TGTGCCACCAGTGATCCTATTAGGGACAGGAGAGACGAGCAGTACTTC.

The chain joins TRBV27 to TRBJ1-1; no clear D gene. The CDR3 sequence is 15 residues long. Per the germline V gene, CDR1 is MNHEY and CDR2 is SMNVEV (reference sequence). With 7 bases removed from V and 1 base from J, the gap between germline ends came to 16 bases. CDR3 DNA: TGTGCCAGCAATCCTACTACCCGGGGGAACACTGAAGCTTTCTTT. It codes for CASNPTTRGNTEAFF.

This chain connects TRBV20-1 to TRBJ2-5; 13 nucleotides match TRBD2. V trimming: 4 bases; J trimming: 8 bases; junction bases outside the gene matches: 25. CDR1 is DFQATT and CDR2 is SNEGSKA in the germline V gene (reference sequence). CDR3 length equals 20 residues. The CDR3 reads CSATVFETSGGTGFRETQYF. DNA for the CDR3: TGCAGTGCTACCGTGTTTGAGACTAGCGGGGGGACCGGATTTAGGGAAACCCAGTACTTC.

This clonotype has just a few counts. A much larger clone sits a single nucleotide away, making a read error possible. The gene calls are TRBV20-1 and TRBJ2-5, with TRBD2 identical over 14 bases. Germline assignment: CDR1 DFQATT and CDR2 SNEGSKA (reference sequence). CDR3 length: 14 amino acids. V gave up 6 bases and J gave up 11 bases; unmatched junction bases: 11. As DNA, the CDR3 is TGCAGTGCCAACAATGGACTAGCGGGAGGTGAGCAGTACTTC. Protein: CSANNGLAGGEQYF.

The V and J genes are TRBV29-1 and TRBJ1-5, with 7 bases that match TRBD1. There are 13 residues in the CDR3. The V gene end was trimmed by 7 bases and the J gene end by 0 bases; junction bases not matched to a gene: 3. Germline CDR1 is SQVTM and CDR2 is ANQGSEA. The CDR3 region is CSAGDSSNQPQHF. The CDR3 nucleotides are TGCAGCGCCGGGGACAGTAGCAATCAGCCCCAGCATTTT.

This clonotype showed up just a few times. This sequence joins TRBV29-1 and TRBJ2-5, with TRBD1 matching 9 bases. The CDR3 runs to 15 residues. J gave up 3 bases and V 4 bases, and 9 bases lay outside the gene matches. The germline CDR1 and CDR2 sequences are SQVTM and ANQGSEA. CDR3 sequence: CSVGRLWDREETQYF. Here the CDR3 DNA reads TGCAGCGTTGGAAGATTATGGGACAGGGAAGAGACCCAGTACTTC. Supplemented by reference TRBV29-1 and TRBJ2-5, the full variable domain reads SAVISQKPSRDICQRGTSLTIQCQVDSQVTMMFWYRQQPGQSLTLIATANQGSEATYESGFVIDKFPISRPNLTFSTLTVSNMSPEDSSIYLCSVGRLWDREETQYFGPGTRLLVL.

This clonotype was found many times. The chain links TRBV4-2 to TRBJ2-1; D may correspond to TRBD1 or TRBD2 (5 bases each). Per the germline V gene, CDR1 is LGHNA and CDR2 is YNFKEQ. This CDR3 contains 14 residues. Trimming removed 3 bases at V and 9 bases at J, with 15 bases between. CDR3 residues: CASSHSPRDVEQFF. In DNA, the CDR3 is TGTGCCAGCAGCCACTCCCCACGGGACGTTGAGCAGTTCTTC.

This clonotype was picked up a small number of times. The chain has TRBV28 and TRBJ2-7; TRBD1 might be the D (6 bases). CDR1 is MDHEN, CDR2 SYDVKM, per germline. The germline V and J ends were trimmed by 5 bases and 2 bases, with 16 bases remaining between them. This CDR3 region has 15 residues. CDR3 nucleotide sequence: TGTGCCAGCAGTAAGTGGACAGCTCAAGCCTACGAGCAGTACTTC. It encodes CASSKWTAQAYEQYF.

Only a few counts were recorded for this clonotype. V usage is TRBV10-3 and J usage is TRBJ2-1; 7 positions agree with TRBD2. J lost 0 bases, V lost 3 bases, and 5 bases had no gene match. This CDR3 is 16 amino acids long. In germline, CDR1 is ENHRY, CDR2 SYGVKD. In DNA form, the CDR3 reads TGTGCCATCAGTGATGGTAGCGGGCGCTCCTACAATGAGCAGTTCTTC. Translation gives CAISDGSGRSYNEQFF.